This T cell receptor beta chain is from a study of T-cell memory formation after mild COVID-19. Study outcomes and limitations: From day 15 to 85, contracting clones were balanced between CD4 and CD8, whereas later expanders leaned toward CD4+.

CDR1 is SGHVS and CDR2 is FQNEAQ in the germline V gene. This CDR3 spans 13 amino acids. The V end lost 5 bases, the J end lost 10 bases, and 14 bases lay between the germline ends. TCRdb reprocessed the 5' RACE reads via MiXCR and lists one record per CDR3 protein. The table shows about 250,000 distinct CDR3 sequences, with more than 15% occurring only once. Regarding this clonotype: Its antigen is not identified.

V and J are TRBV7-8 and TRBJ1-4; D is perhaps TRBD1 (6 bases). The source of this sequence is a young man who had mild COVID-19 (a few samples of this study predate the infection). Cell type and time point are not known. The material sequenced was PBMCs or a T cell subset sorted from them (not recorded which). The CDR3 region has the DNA TGTGCCAGCAGCCCTAGGGGGGGTGGAAAACTGTTTTTT. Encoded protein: CASSPRGGGKLFF.